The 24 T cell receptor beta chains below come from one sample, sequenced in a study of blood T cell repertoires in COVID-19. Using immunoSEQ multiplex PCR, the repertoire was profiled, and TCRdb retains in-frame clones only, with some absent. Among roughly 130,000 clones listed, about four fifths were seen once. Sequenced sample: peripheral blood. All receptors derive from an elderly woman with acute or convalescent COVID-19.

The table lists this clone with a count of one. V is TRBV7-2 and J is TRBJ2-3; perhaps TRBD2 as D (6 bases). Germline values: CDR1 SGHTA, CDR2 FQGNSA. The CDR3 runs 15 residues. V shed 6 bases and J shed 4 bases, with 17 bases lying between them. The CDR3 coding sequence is TGTGCCAGCAGTCCCACTAGCCGTCCGGCAGATACGCAGTATTTT. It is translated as CASSPTSRPADTQYF.

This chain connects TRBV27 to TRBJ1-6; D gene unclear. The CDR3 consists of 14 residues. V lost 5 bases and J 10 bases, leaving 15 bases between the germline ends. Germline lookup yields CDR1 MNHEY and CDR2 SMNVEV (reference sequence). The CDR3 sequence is CASSPSPGGSPLHF. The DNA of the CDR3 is TGTGCCAGCAGTCCGTCCCCGGGTGGGTCACCCCTCCACTTT.

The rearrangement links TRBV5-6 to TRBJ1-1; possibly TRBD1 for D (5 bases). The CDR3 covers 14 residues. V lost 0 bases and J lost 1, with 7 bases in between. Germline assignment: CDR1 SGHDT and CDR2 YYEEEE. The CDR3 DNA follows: TGTGCCAGCAGCTTGGGACAGCAGAACACTGAAGCTTTCTTT. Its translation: CASSLGQQNTEAFF.

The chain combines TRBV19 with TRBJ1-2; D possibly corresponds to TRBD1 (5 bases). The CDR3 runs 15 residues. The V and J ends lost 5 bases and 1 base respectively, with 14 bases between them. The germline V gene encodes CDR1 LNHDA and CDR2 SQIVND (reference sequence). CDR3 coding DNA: TGTGCCAGTAGTTATGGGGCGAACTTTAACTATGGCTACACCTTC. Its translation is CASSYGANFNYGYTF.

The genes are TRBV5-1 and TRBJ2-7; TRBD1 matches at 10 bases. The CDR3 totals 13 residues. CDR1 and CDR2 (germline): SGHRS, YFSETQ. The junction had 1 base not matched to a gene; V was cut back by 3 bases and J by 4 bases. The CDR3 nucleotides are TGCGCCAGCAGCTGGGGACAGGGGTACGAGCAGTACTTC. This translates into CASSWGQGYEQYF.

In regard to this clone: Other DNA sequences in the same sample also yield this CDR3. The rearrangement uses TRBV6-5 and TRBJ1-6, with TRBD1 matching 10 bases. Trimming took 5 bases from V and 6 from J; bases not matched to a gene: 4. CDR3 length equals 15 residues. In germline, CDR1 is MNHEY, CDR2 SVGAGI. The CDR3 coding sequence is TGTGCCAGCAGTCGAAGGGACAGGGGTAATTCACCCCTCCACTTT. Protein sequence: CASSRRDRGNSPLHF.

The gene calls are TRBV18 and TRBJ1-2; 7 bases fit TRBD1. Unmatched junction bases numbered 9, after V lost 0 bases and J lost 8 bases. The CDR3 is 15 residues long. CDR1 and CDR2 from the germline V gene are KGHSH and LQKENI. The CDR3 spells CASSPPEGASRGYTF. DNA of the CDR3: TGTGCCAGCTCACCACCTGAGGGGGCTTCACGGGGCTACACCTTC.

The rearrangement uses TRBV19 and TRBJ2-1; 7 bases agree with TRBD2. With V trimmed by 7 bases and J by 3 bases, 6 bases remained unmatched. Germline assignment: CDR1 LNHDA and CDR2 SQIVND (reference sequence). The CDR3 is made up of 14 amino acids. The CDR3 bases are TGTGCCAGTAACCCTGCGGGGGACTACAATGAGCAGTTCTTC. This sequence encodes CASNPAGDYNEQFF.

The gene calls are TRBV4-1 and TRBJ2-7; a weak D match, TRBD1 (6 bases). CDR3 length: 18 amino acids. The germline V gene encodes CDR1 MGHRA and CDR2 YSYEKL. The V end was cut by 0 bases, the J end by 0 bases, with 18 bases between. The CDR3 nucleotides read TGCGCCAGCAGCCAAGACACCCTACGGGACATCAACTCCTACGAGCAGTACTTC. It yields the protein CASSQDTLRDINSYEQYF.

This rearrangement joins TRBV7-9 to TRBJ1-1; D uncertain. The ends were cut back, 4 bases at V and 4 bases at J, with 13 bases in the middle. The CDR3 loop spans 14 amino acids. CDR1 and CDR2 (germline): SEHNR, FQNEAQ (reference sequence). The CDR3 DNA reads TGTGCCAGCAGCTGGGAGCGAACGGGCACTGAAGCTTTCTTT. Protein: CASSWERTGTEAFF.

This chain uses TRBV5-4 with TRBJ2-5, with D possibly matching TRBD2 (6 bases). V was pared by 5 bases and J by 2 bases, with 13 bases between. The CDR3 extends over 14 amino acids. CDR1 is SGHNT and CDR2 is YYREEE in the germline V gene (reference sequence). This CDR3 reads CASSLHAGQETQYF. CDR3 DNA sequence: TGTGCCAGCAGTCTCCATGCGGGGCAAGAGACCCAGTACTTC.

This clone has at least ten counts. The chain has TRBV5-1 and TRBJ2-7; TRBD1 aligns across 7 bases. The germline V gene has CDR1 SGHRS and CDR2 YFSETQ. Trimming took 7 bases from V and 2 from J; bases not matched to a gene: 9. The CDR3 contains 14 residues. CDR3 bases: TGCGCCAGCCAACCGGGACAGATAACCTACGAGCAGTACTTC. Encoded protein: CASQPGQITYEQYF.

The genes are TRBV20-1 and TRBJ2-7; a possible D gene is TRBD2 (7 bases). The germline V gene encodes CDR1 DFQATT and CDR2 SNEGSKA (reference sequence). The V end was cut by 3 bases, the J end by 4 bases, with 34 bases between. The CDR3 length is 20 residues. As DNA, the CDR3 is TGCAGTGCTAGTAGGGAGGGGGGGAATAATAGCACTAATAGCGCATACGAGCAGTACTTC. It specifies CSASREGGNNSTNSAYEQYF.

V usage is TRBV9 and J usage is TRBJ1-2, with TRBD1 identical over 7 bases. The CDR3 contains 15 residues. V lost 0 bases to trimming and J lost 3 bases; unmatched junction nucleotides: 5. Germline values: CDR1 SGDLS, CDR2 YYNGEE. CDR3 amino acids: CASSVERGRDYGYTF. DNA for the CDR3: TGTGCCAGCAGCGTAGAAAGGGGGCGAGACTATGGCTACACCTTC.

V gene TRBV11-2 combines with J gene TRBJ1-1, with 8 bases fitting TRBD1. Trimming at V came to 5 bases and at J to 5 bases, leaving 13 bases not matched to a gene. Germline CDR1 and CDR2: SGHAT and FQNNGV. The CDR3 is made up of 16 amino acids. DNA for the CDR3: TGTGCCAGCAGCACCCACCTCGGACAGGGTGGAACTGAAGCTTTCTTT. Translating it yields CASSTHLGQGGTEAFF.

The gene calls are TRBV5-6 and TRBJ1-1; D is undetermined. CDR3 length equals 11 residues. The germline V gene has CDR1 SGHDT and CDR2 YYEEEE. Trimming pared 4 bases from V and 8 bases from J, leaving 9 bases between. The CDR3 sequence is CASSLNREAFF. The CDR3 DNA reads TGTGCCAGCAGCCTCAACCGGGAAGCTTTCTTT. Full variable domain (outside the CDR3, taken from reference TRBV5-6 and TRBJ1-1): DAGVTQSPTHLIKTRGQQVTLRCSPKSGHDTVSWYQQALGQGPQFIFQYYEEEERQRGNFPDRFSGHQFPNYSSELNVNALLLGDSALYLCASSLNREAFFGQGTRLTVV.

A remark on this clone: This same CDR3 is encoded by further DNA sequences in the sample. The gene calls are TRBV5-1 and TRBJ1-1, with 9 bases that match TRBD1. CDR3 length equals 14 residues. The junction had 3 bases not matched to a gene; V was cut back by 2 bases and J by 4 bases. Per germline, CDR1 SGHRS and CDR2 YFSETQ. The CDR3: CASSLQGASTEAFF. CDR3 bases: TGCGCCAGCAGCTTACAGGGGGCGAGCACTGAAGCTTTCTTT.

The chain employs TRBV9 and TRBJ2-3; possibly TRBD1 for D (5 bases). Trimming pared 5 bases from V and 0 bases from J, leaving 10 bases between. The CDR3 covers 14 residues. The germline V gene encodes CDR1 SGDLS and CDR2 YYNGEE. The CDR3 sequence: CASSSRGSTDTQYF. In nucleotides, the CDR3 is TGTGCCAGCAGTAGTAGGGGAAGCACAGATACGCAGTATTTT. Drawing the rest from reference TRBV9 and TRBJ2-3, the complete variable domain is DSGVTQTPKHLITATGQRVTLRCSPRSGDLSVYWYQQSLDQGLQFLIQYYNGEERAKGNILERFSAQQFPDLHSELNLSSLELGDSALYFCASSSRGSTDTQYFGPGTRLTVL.

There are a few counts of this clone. This CDR3 reads CAISETGSSYEQYF. DNA of the CDR3: TGTGCCATCAGTGAGACAGGGAGCTCCTACGAGCAGTACTTC. This sequence joins TRBV10-3 and TRBJ2-7; TRBD1 might be the D (6 bases). There are 14 residues in the CDR3. The germline V gene has CDR1 ENHRY and CDR2 SYGVKD. The V end was cut by 2 bases, the J end by 0 bases, with 8 bases between.

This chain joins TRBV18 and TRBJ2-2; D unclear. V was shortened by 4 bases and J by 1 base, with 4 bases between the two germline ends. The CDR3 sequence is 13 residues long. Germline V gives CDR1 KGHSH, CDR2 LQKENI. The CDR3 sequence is CASSRGNTGELFF. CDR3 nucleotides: TGTGCCAGCTCACGAGGGAACACCGGGGAGCTGTTTTTT.

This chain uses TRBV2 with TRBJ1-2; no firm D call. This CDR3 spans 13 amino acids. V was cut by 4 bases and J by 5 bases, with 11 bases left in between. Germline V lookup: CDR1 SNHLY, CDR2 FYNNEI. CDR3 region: CASSGGSSYGYTF. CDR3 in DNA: TGTGCCAGCAGTGGAGGTTCTTCGTATGGCTACACCTTC.

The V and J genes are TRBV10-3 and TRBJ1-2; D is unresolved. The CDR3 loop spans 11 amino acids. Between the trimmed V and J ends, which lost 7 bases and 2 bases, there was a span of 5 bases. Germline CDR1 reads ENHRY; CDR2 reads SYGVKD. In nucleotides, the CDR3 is TGTGCCATCACACAAAACTATGGCTACACCTTC. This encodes CAITQNYGYTF.

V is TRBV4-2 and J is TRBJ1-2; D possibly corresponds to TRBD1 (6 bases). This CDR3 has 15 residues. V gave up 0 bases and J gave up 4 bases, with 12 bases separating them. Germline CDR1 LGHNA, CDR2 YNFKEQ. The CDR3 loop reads CASSQEIGGAYGYTF. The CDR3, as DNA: TGTGCCAGCAGCCAAGAGATTGGGGGCGCCTATGGCTACACCTTC.

The CDR3 DNA follows: TGTGCCAGTAGAACAGCAGGGACAGCGATCTATAATTCACCCCTCCACTTT. Protein product: CASRTAGTAIYNSPLHF. V and J are TRBV19 and TRBJ1-6; 7 bases align to TRBD1. The CDR3 is 17 amino acids. V gave up 6 bases and J gave up 3 bases; unmatched junction bases: 11. Germline values: CDR1 LNHDA, CDR2 SQIVND (reference sequence). Variable domain in full (rest from reference TRBV19 and TRBJ1-6): DGGITQSPKYLFRKEGQNVTLSCEQNLNHDAMYWYRQDPGQGLRLIYYSQIVNDFQKGDIAEGYSVSREKKESFPLTVTSAQKNPTAFYLCASRTAGTAIYNSPLHFGNGTRLTVT.